This T cell receptor (beta chain) was obtained from a study of regulatory dendritic cells for organ transplantation. Clones were sequenced by immunoSEQ multiplex PCR, and TCRdb holds only the in-frame ones, with some missing. The sample comprises roughly 20,000 clones, around 85% of which are singletons, and 0.55% to 0.75% rests with the top ten. Looked up from germline, CDR1 is SNHLY and CDR2 is FYNNEI. This CDR3 is 13 amino acids long. Germline trimming cut 7 bases from V and 8 bases from J; bases unmatched to any gene: 6. Findings of the study overall: Memory T cells were less diverse than naive, with memory CD8+ most oligoclonal.

Of note for this clone: Its antigen is unidentified.

Sorted T cells were CFSE-labeled and cultured approximately five days with allogeneic regulatory or mature dendritic cells at 1:10. The clonotype comes from a human donor in good health. The chain couples TRBV2 to TRBJ2-1; 9 nucleotides line up with TRBD1. Sequenced sample: naive CD4+ T cells from blood cultured with regulatory dendritic cells. Indicated subset: CD45RA+ naive T cells. CDR3 protein: CASIRDRDHEQFF. CDR3 in DNA: TGTGCCAGCATCCGGGACAGGGACCATGAGCAGTTCTTC.